This TCR beta chain was recovered during a study of shared clonotypes between healthy human individuals. This clone was observed many times. An approximately 200 ng quantity of DNA, tens of thousands of T cell genomes, went into the sorted-subset replicate PCRs. The repertoire was sequenced with immunoSEQ multiplex PCR; TCRdb's copy has only in-frame clones and lacks some. The data show about 960,000 clones, more than 75% seen once. There are 12 residues in the CDR3. V lost 8 bases, J lost 6 bases, and 14 bases lay in between. Germline V gives CDR1 SEHNR, CDR2 FQNEAQ (reference sequence). The sample consisted of memory CD4+ T cells sorted from blood. The subset: CD45RA-negative fraction. The clonotype comes from a man between 18 and 35 years old in good health. The chain uses TRBV7-9 and TRBJ2-7; D may be TRBD1 or TRBD2 (5 bases each). As DNA, the CDR3 is TGTGCCAGCGGATTTCAAGGGACCGAGCAGTACTTC. This encodes CASGFQGTEQYF. Complete variable domain (other parts from reference TRBV7-9 and TRBJ2-7): DTGVSQNPRHKITKRGQNVTFRCDPISEHNRLYWYRQTLGQGPEFLTYFQNEAQLEKSRLLSDRFSAERPKGSFSTLEIQRTEQGDSAMYLCASGFQGTEQYFGPGTRLTVT.